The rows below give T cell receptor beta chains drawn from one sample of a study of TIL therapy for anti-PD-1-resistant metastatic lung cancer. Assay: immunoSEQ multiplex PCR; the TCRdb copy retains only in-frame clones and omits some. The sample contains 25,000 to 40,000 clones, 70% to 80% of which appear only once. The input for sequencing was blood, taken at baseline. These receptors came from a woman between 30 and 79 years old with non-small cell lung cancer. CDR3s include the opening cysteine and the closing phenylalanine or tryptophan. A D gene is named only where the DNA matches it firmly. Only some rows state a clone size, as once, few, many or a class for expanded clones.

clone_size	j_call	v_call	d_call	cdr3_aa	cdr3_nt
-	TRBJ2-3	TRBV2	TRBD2	CASKTSGPRDTQYF	TGTGCCAGCAAGACTAGCGGTCCTAGGGATACGCAGTATTTT
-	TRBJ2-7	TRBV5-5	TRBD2	CASSSGGETSGSLEQYF	TGTGCCAGCAGCTCGGGAGGTGAGACTAGCGGGAGCCTCGAGCAGTACTTC
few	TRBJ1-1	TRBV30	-	CAWQGGTEAFF	TGTGCCTGGCAGGGCGGCACTGAAGCTTTCTTT
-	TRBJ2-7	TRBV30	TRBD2	CAWSVLWGSGTGEQYF	TGTGCCTGGAGTGTACTTTGGGGTAGCGGGACGGGGGAGCAGTACTTC
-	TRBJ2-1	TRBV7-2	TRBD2	CASSKTSGRSSYNEQFF	TGTGCCAGCAGCAAGACTAGCGGGAGGAGCTCCTACAATGAGCAGTTCTTC
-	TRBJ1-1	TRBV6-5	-	CASSPSRGYSTEAFF	TGTGCCAGCAGTCCGAGTCGAGGGTATAGCACTGAAGCTTTCTTT
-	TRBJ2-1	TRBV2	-	CASSARINEQFF	TGTGCCAGCAGTGCCAGGATTAATGAGCAGTTCTTC
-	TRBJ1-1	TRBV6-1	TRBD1	CASSGQGGRTEAFF	TGTGCCAGCAGTGGACAGGGGGGTCGGACTGAAGCTTTCTTT
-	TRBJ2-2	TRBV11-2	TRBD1	CASSLNSRTGRTGELFF	TGTGCCAGCAGCTTAAATTCTCGGACAGGGAGAACCGGGGAGCTGTTTTTT
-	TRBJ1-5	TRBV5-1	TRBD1	CASSFGDRNQPQHF	TGCGCCAGCAGCTTTGGGGACAGAAATCAGCCCCAGCATTTT